The clone carrying this TCR beta chain was recorded once. 13 Jbeta primers and 60 Vbeta primers were used for the PCR. Generated by immunoSEQ multiplex PCR, the TCRdb table keeps only in-frame clones and is missing some. The profile shows tens of thousands of clones, about 80% of them singletons. This entry is derived from a study of cytomegalovirus exposure and HLA in healthy donors. Losses at the gene ends were 5 bases for V and 3 bases for J; bases not matched to a gene: 10. CDR1 and CDR2 from the germline V gene are LNHDA and SQIVND (reference sequence). The CDR3 runs 16 residues. The sequence derives from a man between 45 and 60 years old in good health and CMV-seropositive. V and J are TRBV19 and TRBJ2-3; 8 nucleotides align to TRBD1. Material for sequencing was PBMCs. CDR3 bases: TGTGCCAGTAGTTATACGCAGGGGGCCAGAACAGATACGCAGTATTTT. This codes for CASSYTQGARTDTQYF. Using reference TRBV19 and TRBJ2-3 for the parts outside the CDR3, the full variable domain is DGGITQSPKYLFRKEGQNVTLSCEQNLNHDAMYWYRQDPGQGLRLIYYSQIVNDFQKGDIAEGYSVSREKKESFPLTVTSAQKNPTAFYLCASSYTQGARTDTQYFGPGTRLTVL.